The 24 T cell receptor beta chains in this list originate from one sample, sequenced in a study of tissue T cells after allogeneic stem cell transplantation. Assay used: immunoSEQ multiplex PCR; TCRdb lists only in-frame clones, some missing. Counted here are 6,000 to 6,500 clones, roughly 69% occurring once; the ten biggest clones make up about a quarter. Sequenced material: tissue from the stomach, taken at autopsy. These receptor sequences come from a woman aged 18 to 55 with breast cancer.

The chain carries TRBV2 and TRBJ1-1; a weak D match, TRBD1 (6 bases). The CDR3 is 12 amino acids. CDR1 is SNHLY and CDR2 is FYNNEI in the germline V gene. Deletions cut 2 bases from V and 8 bases from J, with 9 bases between. The CDR3 here is CASSENGQEAFF. DNA of the CDR3: TGTGCCAGCAGTGAAAACGGACAGGAAGCTTTCTTT. The complete variable domain, with remaining parts taken from reference TRBV2 and TRBJ1-1, reads EPEVTQTPSHQVTQMGQEVILRCVPISNHLYFYWYRQILGQKVEFLVSFYNNEISEKSEIFDDQFSVERPDGSNFTLKIRSTKLEDSAMYFCASSENGQEAFFGQGTRLTVV.

This clone was seen a few times. The chain joins TRBV3-1 (or the pseudogene TRBV3-2) to TRBJ1-5; D gene unclear. This CDR3 has 14 amino acids. Germline V CDR1 and CDR2: LGHDT, YNNKEL (reference sequence). V was pared by 3 bases and J by 4 bases, with 10 bases between. The CDR3 sequence: CASSHGRQNQPQHF. Written as DNA, the CDR3 is TGTGCCAGCAGCCACGGACGGCAGAATCAGCCCCAGCATTTT.

The chain carries TRBV5-1 and TRBJ2-5; the D gene is possibly TRBD1 (9 bases). V was shortened by 3 bases and J by 5 bases, with 20 bases between the two germline ends. The CDR3 has 16 amino acids. Per germline, CDR1 SGHRS and CDR2 YFSETQ. The chain's CDR3 is CASSWKGQGLGETQYF. CDR3 sequence (DNA): TGCGCCAGCAGCTGGAAGGGACAGGGACTAGGTGAGACCCAGTACTTC.

This clone was detected only once. The rearrangement uses TRBV5-1 and TRBJ2-3, with 9 bases lining up with TRBD2. The ends lost 4 bases at V and 3 bases at J; junction bases unmatched: 9. CDR3 size: 16 residues. Germline CDR1 is SGHRS and CDR2 is YFSETQ. The chain's CDR3 is CASSQIAGVGTDTQYF. The CDR3 bases are TGCGCCAGCAGCCAGATAGCGGGAGTGGGTACAGATACGCAGTATTTT.

The chain links TRBV2 to TRBJ1-4, with 8 bases matching TRBD1. J was trimmed by 6 bases and V by 3 bases; bases with no gene match: 6. Germline loops: CDR1 SNHLY, CDR2 FYNNEI. The CDR3 contains 15 residues. The CDR3 DNA sequence: TGTGCCAGCAGTGAGACAGGGGTCTCTTATGAAAAACTGTTTTTT. Translation gives CASSETGVSYEKLFF.

This clone was detected only once. The rearrangement joins TRBV20-1 to TRBJ1-2; D remains unclear. The CDR3 consists of 9 residues. Trimming removed 0 bases from V and 14 bases from J, with 7 bases in between. Germline assignment: CDR1 DFQATT and CDR2 SNEGSKA (reference sequence). The chain's CDR3 is CSARERGTF. As DNA, the CDR3 is TGCAGTGCTAGAGAACGGGGTACCTTC.

The chain uses TRBV28 and TRBJ2-3, with a possible D match to TRBD1 (6 bases). V was shortened by 3 bases and J by 6 bases, with 25 bases between the two germline ends. In germline, CDR1 is MDHEN, CDR2 SYDVKM. The CDR3 has 18 amino acids. For the CDR3, the DNA is TGTGCCAGCAGTTTTTCGGCCCAGGGGTTAGGGCACACCGATACGCAGTATTTT. Amino acid sequence: CASSFSAQGLGHTDTQYF.

The chain combines TRBV7-2 with TRBJ2-7, with 10 positions matching TRBD2. The trim removed 1 base at V and 4 bases at J, leaving 7 bases unmatched. This CDR3 contains 16 residues. Germline V gene sequence: CDR1 SGHTA, CDR2 FQGNSA. CDR3: CASSLGASGSLYEQYF. The CDR3 DNA follows: TGTGCCAGCAGCTTAGGGGCTAGCGGGAGTCTTTACGAGCAGTACTTC.

The V and J genes are TRBV5-5 and TRBJ2-5; D remains ambiguous. The V gene's germline CDR1 is SGHKS and CDR2 YYEKEE (reference sequence). The length of the CDR3 is 14 residues. Trimming removed 0 bases from V and 4 bases from J, with 10 bases in between. CDR3 loop: CASSLAYRAETQYF. In nucleotides, the CDR3 is TGTGCCAGCAGCTTGGCCTACCGGGCAGAGACCCAGTACTTC.

V is TRBV6-2 or TRBV6-3 and J is TRBJ2-7; D not certain. Germline CDR1 MNHEY, CDR2 SVGEGT. This CDR3 contains 13 residues. Trimming cost V 2 bases and J 2 bases, with 7 bases left between them. The CDR3 sequence: CASSYVAAYEQYF. The CDR3 region has the DNA TGTGCCAGCAGTTACGTGGCGGCCTACGAGCAGTACTTC.

The chain recombines TRBV18 with TRBJ1-2; the match to TRBD1 covers 10 bases. The CDR3 is made up of 13 amino acids. The germline V gene encodes CDR1 KGHSH and CDR2 LQKENI. J lost 12 bases, V lost 0 bases, and 4 bases had no gene match. CDR3 region: CASSPPGQGIHTF. The DNA for the CDR3 is TGTGCCAGCTCACCACCGGGACAGGGGATCCACACCTTC.

The chain joins TRBV18 to TRBJ2-5, with 13 bases aligning to TRBD2. This CDR3 is 14 amino acids long. Germline CDR1 is KGHSH and CDR2 is LQKENI. V lost 5 bases and J lost 5; bases outside the gene matches: 2. The CDR3 here is CASSGTSGEETQYF. The CDR3 bases are TGTGCCAGCTCAGGGACTAGCGGGGAGGAGACCCAGTACTTC. Drawing the rest from reference TRBV18 and TRBJ2-5, the complete variable domain is NAGVMQNPRHLVRRRGQEARLRCSPMKGHSHVYWYRQLPEEGLKFMVYLQKENIIDESGMPKERFSAEFPKEGPSILRIQQVVRGDSAAYFCASSGTSGEETQYFGPGTRLLVL.

The rearrangement uses TRBV7-2 and TRBJ2-5; 10 positions agree with TRBD2. Germline CDR1 SGHTA, CDR2 FQGNSA. The CDR3 spans 19 residues. J was trimmed by 2 bases and V by 2 bases; bases with no gene match: 14. CDR3 DNA sequence: TGTGCCAGCAGCTTAAAGCCCCCCGCTAGCGGGGGAGATCAAGAGACCCAGTACTTC. This encodes CASSLKPPASGGDQETQYF.

The chain employs TRBV6-5 and TRBJ1-2; 7 nucleotides align to TRBD1. J gave up 5 bases and V 9 bases, and 15 bases lay outside the gene matches. The CDR3 is 15 amino acids. The germline gives CDR1 MNHEY, CDR2 SVGAGI. DNA for the CDR3: TGTGCCAGTCTATATAGGGAGGGGGCCCCGTATGGCTACACCTTC. Encoded protein: CASLYREGAPYGYTF.

This clone was seen more than once but under ten times. This chain uses TRBV9 with TRBJ1-6; D uncertain. The CDR3 spans 15 residues. The V end was cut by 0 bases, the J end by 6 bases, with 10 bases between. CDR1 is SGDLS and CDR2 is YYNGEE in the germline V gene. The CDR3 region is CASSVDSRSNSPLHF. The CDR3 nucleotides are TGTGCCAGCAGCGTAGATAGCAGAAGTAATTCACCCCTCCACTTT.

Concerning this clone itself: The junction departs from germline at one end; a sequencing error may be responsible. The chain combines TRBV7-7 with TRBJ2-7; D gene unclear. The CDR3 contains 12 residues. The V gene's germline CDR1 is SSHAT and CDR2 FNYEAQ (reference sequence). CDR3 in DNA: TGTGCTAGCAGCCGCAACGGAATTGAGCAGTACTTC. Protein: CASSRNGIEQYF.

V usage is TRBV30 and J usage is TRBJ1-6; D ambiguous. V lost 6 bases, J lost 0 bases, and 12 bases lay in between. CDR1 is GTSNPN and CDR2 is SVGIG in the germline V gene (reference sequence). The length of the CDR3 is 15 residues. CDR3 region: CACGRGSSYNSPLHF. The CDR3 DNA reads as TGTGCCTGCGGACGGGGAAGCTCCTATAATTCACCCCTCCACTTT. The entire variable domain, with the rest obtained from reference TRBV30 and TRBJ1-6, is as follows: SQTIHQWPATLVQPVGSPLSLECTVEGTSNPNLYWYRQAAGRGLQLLFYSVGIGQISSEVPQNLSASRPQDRQFILSSKKLLLSDSGFYLCACGRGSSYNSPLHFGNGTRLTVT.

This chain connects TRBV15 to TRBJ2-5, with D unresolved. V shed 0 bases and J shed 2 bases, with 7 bases lying between them. This CDR3 region has 14 residues. CDR1 is LNHNV, CDR2 YYDKDF, per germline (reference sequence). The CDR3 reads CATSRDRAQETQYF. CDR3 DNA sequence: TGTGCCACCAGCAGAGATCGGGCTCAAGAGACCCAGTACTTC.

The rearrangement joins TRBV5-6 to TRBJ1-2; TRBD1 aligns across 8 bases. Germline CDR1 SGHDT, CDR2 YYEEEE. J gave up 8 bases and V 4 bases, and 4 bases lay outside the gene matches. The CDR3 extends over 12 amino acids. This CDR3 is CASSLGTGGYTF. As DNA, the CDR3 is TGTGCCAGCAGCCTTGGGACAGGCGGCTACACCTTC.

The chain couples TRBV24-1 to TRBJ2-5; D might be TRBD1 (6 bases). The CDR3 extends over 15 amino acids. The germline V gene has CDR1 KGHDR and CDR2 SFDVKD. Trimming cost V 4 bases and J 0 bases, with 11 bases left between them. CDR3 loop: CATSDDRQDQETQYF. The CDR3 DNA reads TGTGCCACCAGTGACGATCGACAGGACCAAGAGACCCAGTACTTC.

J is TRBJ2-3 and V is TRBV6-2 or TRBV6-3; D unclear. Germline V gene sequence: CDR1 MNHEY, CDR2 SVGEGT. The ends were cut back, 1 base at V and 4 bases at J, with 3 bases in the middle. This CDR3 has 12 amino acids. Written as DNA, the CDR3 is TGTGCCAGCAGTTACTGGGCAGATACGCAGTATTTT. This codes for CASSYWADTQYF.

The chain carries TRBV27 and TRBJ2-1, with TRBD2 matching over 15 bases. In germline, CDR1 is MNHEY, CDR2 SMNVEV (reference sequence). The CDR3 runs 16 residues. J lost 4 bases, V lost 8 bases, and 6 bases had no gene match. In nucleotides, the CDR3 is TGTGCCAGCGGTCCGGGACTAGCGGGGGGTTACAATGAGCAGTTCTTC. Protein product: CASGPGLAGGYNEQFF.

The chain combines TRBV7-2 with TRBJ2-3; D ambiguous. V was shortened by 8 bases and J by 0 bases, with 15 bases between the two germline ends. Germline V gene lookup returns CDR1 SGHTA and CDR2 FQGNSA. This CDR3 spans 15 amino acids. CDR3 nucleotides: TGTGCCAGCGGGGATCGAGGCTCAAGCACAGATACGCAGTATTTT. This encodes CASGDRGSSTDTQYF.

This clone was observed once. The rearrangement uses TRBV7-9 and TRBJ2-7; the D gene is possibly TRBD1 (6 bases). V gave up 2 bases and J gave up 6 bases, with 11 bases separating them. CDR1 is SEHNR, CDR2 FQNEAQ, per germline (reference sequence). The CDR3 runs 13 residues. The CDR3 region has the DNA TGTGCCAGCAGCTTACAACAGGGAAGCGAGCAGTACTTC. Translated, it gives CASSLQQGSEQYF.